This T cell receptor (beta chain) derives from a study of neurological immune-mediated disorders (dated by TCRdb to about 2019). Concerning the study at large: Peripheral blood TCR-beta repertoires from patients with HTLV-I-associated myelopathy (HAM/TSP), patients with multiple sclerosis, and healthy controls were compared in the study using UMI-based sequencing. Alongside PBMC samples, the set of approximately 100 TCR-beta libraries contained longitudinal samples, technical triplicates, and paired CD4+ and CD8+ T-cell subsets that had been sorted. Of the 70 or so subjects in the cohort, about 14 were HAM/TSP patients, approximately 34 were multiple sclerosis patients, and about 20 were healthy controls.

The healthy controls were volunteers from a blood bank in Maryland, USA. Libraries from unsorted PBMCs were made from 2 million PBMCs kept in RNAlater at -80 degrees C until RNA extraction. Peripheral blood underwent Ficoll-Hypaque density gradient centrifugation to isolate PBMCs, which were then cryopreserved in liquid nitrogen. cDNA synthesis used template-switch 5'RACE with a primer carrying a 10-nucleotide random unique molecular identifier tagging each TCR transcript. Every sequencing run yielded over 170 million TCR-beta sequences covering 15-18 subjects. Total RNA was extracted with the RNeasy kit. TCR-beta VDJ regions were amplified with primers for the TCR constant region and the 5'RACE anchor, using the KAPA Real-time Library Amplification kit. Sample indexes and Illumina adaptors were added in a first PCR, and a second PCR then increased library yield. The roughly 650 bp TCR product was size-selected on a 2% E-gel SizeSelection system after Ampure bead purification. Before pooling, library quality was assessed on a Bioanalyzer, concentration was determined with Qubit, and library quantification was performed with the Kapa Library Quantification kit. An Illumina HiSeq 2500 was used to sequence the libraries paired-end at 2 x 150 bp. To increase sequence diversity, roughly 25-31% phiX was spiked into each library pool. Turning to the authors' computational methods: Quality-filtered reads were processed with the UMI-based MiGEC pipeline, which removed over 75% of raw TCR sequences during error correction. IMGT germline references were used for aligning VDJ genes, and each clonotype was defined as a unique CDR3 amino acid sequence together with its V-J genes. Clonal expansion, Shannon diversity and CDR3 relatedness were evaluated with VDJtools (CalcPairwiseDistances, ClusterSamples), while phylogenetic trees were built in CLCbio workbench. Clones with at least 8 unique UMIs were defined as expanded, with this threshold being based on coefficient-of-variation modelling across technical triplicates. In-frame beta chains were kept once TCRdb had trimmed the public reads at Q25 with fastp and called clones with MiXCR. Each record represents a unique CDR3 protein, reported with the most common genes and DNA among its rows. The V and J calls come from TCRdb's annotation, not from the publication. For this sample there are about 84,000 distinct CDR3 sequences; about a tenth appear just once. The top ten constitute roughly 2% of the sample.

General conclusions and limits of the study: No identical CDR3 amino acid sequences were found to be shared among expanded clones across subjects, suggesting that TCR-beta repertoires were private in all groups. TCR clonal expansion was highest in HAM/TSP patients and lowest in MS patients, with MS patients falling below even healthy controls.

This clonotype was picked up many times. Its antigen is still unknown. Per-base quality was not reported, and no clone a single base away is much larger than it. The CDR3 starts with the cysteine, ends with the phenylalanine, and has 15 residues. The sequence is cut down to CDR3 DNA, 45 bases in frame from base 1. CDR1 and CDR2, per the germline V gene, are MNHNS and SASEGT. The V end gives up 4 bases and the J end 5 bases, leaving 4 bases in the junction not matched to a gene. Sequencing was carried out using PBMCs. This receptor was identified in a man aged 35 to 55 in good health. The rearrangement combines TRBV6-1 with TRBJ1-6; the junction holds 8 bases that match TRBD1. In nucleotide form, the sequence is TGTGCCAGCAGTGCCCGACAGGGGAATAATTCACCCCTCCACTTT. This yields the protein CASSARQGNNSPLHF.